Detailed here is one T cell receptor beta chain. Antigen specificity is unknown. The data originate from a study of T cell responses to AZD1222 COVID-19 vaccine. It was second doses at about 4 or about 12 weeks that were pooled. The method was immunoSEQ multiplex PCR; TCRdb's version includes in-frame clones alone and lacks a portion of them. The sample includes 110,000 to 150,000 clones, around 92% seen only once; the top ten take less than 3.5%. Study findings and constraints: Donor demographics were predominantly white British with a female majority; clonal diversity may be underestimated. Nearly half of the spike-specific TCRs reportedly recognize variant regions that carry no mutations.

This receptor was obtained from an adult who received the AZD1222 COVID-19 vaccine. The sample here was peripheral blood, taken 28 days after the second AZD1222 dose.

In DNA, the CDR3 is TGTGCCAGCAGCGTAGCTGGGTCCGTCTCTGGAAACACCATATATTTT. This encodes CASSVAGSVSGNTIYF. The rearrangement links TRBV9 to TRBJ1-3; no clear D. The V end was cut by 0 bases, the J end by 0 bases, with 10 bases between. The V gene's germline CDR1 is SGDLS and CDR2 YYNGEE. The CDR3 has 16 amino acids. The full variable domain, completed using reference TRBV9 and TRBJ1-3, is DSGVTQTPKHLITATGQRVTLRCSPRSGDLSVYWYQQSLDQGLQFLIQYYNGEERAKGNILERFSAQQFPDLHSELNLSSLELGDSALYFCASSVAGSVSGNTIYFGEGSWLTVV.